What follows describes a single T cell receptor beta chain. This sample was included in a study of blood T cell repertoires in COVID-19. Study details: Samples of COVID-19 (acute and convalescent) were obtained from the United States, Italy and Spain.

Original handling: Amplification of reference gene primers was used by the study to estimate nucleated cell counts. Only in-frame clones appear in the TCRdb table, and some are missing; sequencing was by immunoSEQ multiplex PCR. V and J calls and clone size are given by that table; D and trimming were obtained from the DNA. The table has around 250,000 clones, 91% seen once; the top ten hold approximately 1.2%. This CDR3 has 14 amino acids. CDR1 is LNHDA and CDR2 is SQIVND in the germline V gene (reference sequence). Trimming removed 1 base at V and 9 bases at J, with 16 bases between. The sequenced material came from PBMCs or T cells enriched from blood (not recorded which). The sequence came from a human donor in a cohort exposed to, infected with or recovered from COVID-19 (not recorded which). The donor label of this sample is uncertain. The V gene is TRBV19, the J gene TRBJ2-7; D is possibly TRBD1 (5 bases). The CDR3 sequence is CASSIGGHNPGQYF. CDR3 DNA sequence: TGTGCCAGTAGTATAGGGGGCCATAATCCTGGGCAGTACTTC.